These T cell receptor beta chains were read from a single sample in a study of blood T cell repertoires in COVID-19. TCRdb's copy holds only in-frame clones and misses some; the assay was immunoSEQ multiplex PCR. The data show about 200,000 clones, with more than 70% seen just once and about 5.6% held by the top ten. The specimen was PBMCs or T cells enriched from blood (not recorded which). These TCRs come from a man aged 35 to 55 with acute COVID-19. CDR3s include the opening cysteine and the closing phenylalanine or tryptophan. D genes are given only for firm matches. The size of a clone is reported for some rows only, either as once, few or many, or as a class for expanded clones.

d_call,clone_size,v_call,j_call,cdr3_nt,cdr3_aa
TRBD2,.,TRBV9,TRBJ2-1,TGTGCCAGCAGCGGGACTAGCGGGAAAGTCAATGAGCAGTTCTTC,CASSGTSGKVNEQFF
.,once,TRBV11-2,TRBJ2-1,TGTGCCAGCAGCGCCGAGGGGCGGGAAAATGAGCAGTTCTTC,CASSAEGRENEQFF
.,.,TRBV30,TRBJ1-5,TGTGCCTGGAGTGGCGATTCCAATCAGCCCCAGCATTTT,CAWSGDSNQPQHF
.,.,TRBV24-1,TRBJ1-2,TGTGCCACCAGTGATTTCCGTTCCTATGGCTACACCTTC,CATSDFRSYGYTF
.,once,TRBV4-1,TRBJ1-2,TGCGCCAGCAGCCAAGATCAGGCGCGCGGCTACACCTTC,CASSQDQARGYTF
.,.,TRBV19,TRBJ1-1,TGTGCCAGTAGTATAGACAGGGCGATGGGGACTGAAGCTTTCTTT,CASSIDRAMGTEAFF
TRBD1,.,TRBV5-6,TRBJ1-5,TGTGCCAGCAGCGGGACAGGGTCCAATCAGCCCCAGCATTTT,CASSGTGSNQPQHF
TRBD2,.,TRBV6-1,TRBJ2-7,TGTGCCAGCAGTGAGGGGGTAGCGGGAGGCTTCTACGAGCAGTACTTC,CASSEGVAGGFYEQYF
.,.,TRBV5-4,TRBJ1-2,TGTGCCAGCAGCTTGTGGCAGGGAAACTATGGCTACACCTTC,CASSLWQGNYGYTF
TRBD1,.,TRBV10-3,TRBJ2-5,TGTGCCATCAGAGAGGACAGGGGGAATCTGGGAGGAGAGGAGACCCAGTACTTC,CAIREDRGNLGGEETQYF
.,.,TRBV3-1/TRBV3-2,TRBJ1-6,TGTGCCAGCAGCCAGGGGAGGCATTCACCCCTCCACTTT,CASSQGRHSPLHF
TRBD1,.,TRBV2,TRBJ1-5,TGTGCCAGCAGCGAACAGGGGGCGAACAATCAGCCCCAGCATTTT,CASSEQGANNQPQHF
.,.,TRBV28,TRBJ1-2,TGTGCCAGCAGTTTTGGGAGAAACTATGGCTACACCTTC,CASSFGRNYGYTF
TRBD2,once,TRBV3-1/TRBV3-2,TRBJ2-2,TGTGCCAGCAGCCAATCTAAATCTAGCGGGGGGAACACCGGGGAGCTGTTTTTT,CASSQSKSSGGNTGELFF
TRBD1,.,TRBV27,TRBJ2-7,TGTGCCAGCAGTTTAACAGGGGGCGGAGGTTACGAGCAGTACTTC,CASSLTGGGGYEQYF
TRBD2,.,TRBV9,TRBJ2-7,TGTGCCAGCAGCGCCGCCGGGACTAGTCAGTACGAGCAGTACTTC,CASSAAGTSQYEQYF
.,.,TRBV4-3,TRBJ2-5,TGCGCCAGCAGTCCGGGCAACGGGGTGGAGACCCAGTACTTC,CASSPGNGVETQYF
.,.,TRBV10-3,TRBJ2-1,TGTGCCACCCGGAGAGCGGAGAACTCCTACAATGAGCAGTTCTTC,CATRRAENSYNEQFF
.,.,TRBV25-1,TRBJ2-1,TGTGCCAGCAGTCTCAGGGCCTCCCTCTCCTACAATGAGCAGTTCTTC,CASSLRASLSYNEQFF
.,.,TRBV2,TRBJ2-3,TGTGCCAGCAGTAAGGCTAGTGGGTACACTAGCACAGATACGCAGTATTTT,CASSKASGYTSTDTQYF
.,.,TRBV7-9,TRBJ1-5,TGTGCCAGCAGCTTAGGACAGAGTAGCAATCAGCCCCAGCATTTT,CASSLGQSSNQPQHF
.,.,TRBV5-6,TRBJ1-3,TGTGCCAGCAGCTTCGGAGGGACTTACTCTGGAAACACCATATATTTT,CASSFGGTYSGNTIYF
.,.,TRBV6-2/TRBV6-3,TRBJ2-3,TGTGCCAGCAGTCCCCCCAGGGGCGGGCTCAGAATCAGAGATACGCAGTATTTT,CASSPPRGGLRIRDTQYF
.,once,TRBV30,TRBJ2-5,TGTGCCTGGAGTCGCATGGGACTTACAGAGACCCAGTACTTC,CAWSRMGLTETQYF
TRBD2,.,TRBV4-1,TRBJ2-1,TGCGCCAGCAGCCCTGGACTAGCGTACAGCTCCTACAATGAGCAGTTCTTC,CASSPGLAYSSYNEQFF
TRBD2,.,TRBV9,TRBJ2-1,TGTGCCAGCAGCCTGACTAGCGGGAGGGCCGGGGAGCAGTTCTTC,CASSLTSGRAGEQFF
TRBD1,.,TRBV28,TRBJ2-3,TGTGCCAGTAGAGCTCTGGACAGGGAAACAGATACGCAGTATTTT,CASRALDRETDTQYF
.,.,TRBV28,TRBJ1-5,TGTGCCAGCAAGGTGGGGGCAGGGAACAATCAGCCCCAGCATTTT,CASKVGAGNNQPQHF
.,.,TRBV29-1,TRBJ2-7,TGCAGCGTATCCGGGATTTATACTTACGAGCAGTACTTC,CSVSGIYTYEQYF
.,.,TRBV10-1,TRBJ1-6,TGCGCCAGTCAGCGGGACGGCTGGTCACCCCTCCACTTT,CASQRDGWSPLHF
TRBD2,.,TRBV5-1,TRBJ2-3,TGCGCCAGCAGCCTTGGACTAGCGGGAGACACAGATACGCAGTATTTT,CASSLGLAGDTDTQYF
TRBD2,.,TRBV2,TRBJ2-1,TGTGCCAGCAGTGCCCAGCGGGGGGACAATGAGCAGTTCTTC,CASSAQRGDNEQFF
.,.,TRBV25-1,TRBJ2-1,TGTGCCAGCAGGGCTTCTGAGCAGTTCTTC,CASRASEQFF
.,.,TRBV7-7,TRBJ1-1,TGTGCTAGCAGCCTCAGTCGGAACACTGAAGCTTTCTTT,CASSLSRNTEAFF
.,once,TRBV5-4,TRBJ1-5,TGTGCCAGCAGCTTGCGGGGAGGTAATCAGCCCCAGCATTTT,CASSLRGGNQPQHF
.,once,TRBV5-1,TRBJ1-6,TGCGCCAGCAGCGCTAGGGCCTCGGGGGAATATTCACCCCTCCACTTT,CASSARASGEYSPLHF
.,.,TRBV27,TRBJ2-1,TGTGCCAGCAGTTTAGGTTTCAGGAATGAGCAGTTCTTC,CASSLGFRNEQFF
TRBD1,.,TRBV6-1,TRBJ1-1,TGTGCCAGCAGTGAATTCACAGGGGATGAAGCTTTCTTT,CASSEFTGDEAFF
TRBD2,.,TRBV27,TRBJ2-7,TGTGCCAGCAGTCCGAGGACTAGCGGGAGGGCCCGATCGTACGAGCAGTACTTC,CASSPRTSGRARSYEQYF
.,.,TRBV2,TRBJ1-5,TGTGCCAGCAGTGAACCCCATTACGCCTCGACTGAGGAGAACCATCGGCCCCAGCATTTT,CASSEPHYASTEENHRPQHF
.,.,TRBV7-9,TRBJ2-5,TGTGCCAGCAGCCCAGGGATATCAGAGACCCAGTACTTC,CASSPGISETQYF
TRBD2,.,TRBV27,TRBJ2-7,TGTGCCAGCAGTTTAAGCGGGAGCTCCTACGAGCAGTACTTC,CASSLSGSSYEQYF
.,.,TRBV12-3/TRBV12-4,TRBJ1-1,TGTGCCAGCCGCGGGGCTGGGACTGAAGCTTTCTTT,CASRGAGTEAFF
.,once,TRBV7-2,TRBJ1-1,TGTGCCAGCAGATGGACAACGGACACTGAAGCTTTCTTT,CASRWTTDTEAFF
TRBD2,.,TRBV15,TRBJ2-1,TGTGCCACCAGCCCCAGACTAGCCGATGAGCAGTTCTTC,CATSPRLADEQFF
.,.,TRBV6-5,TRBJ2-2,TGTGCCAGCAGCGAGGAGGCTGGGGTCACCGGGGAGCTGTTTTTT,CASSEEAGVTGELFF
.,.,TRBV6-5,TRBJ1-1,TGTGCCAGCAGTCCTGGGGGGGGAAGGGGCACTGAAGCTTTCTTT,CASSPGGGRGTEAFF
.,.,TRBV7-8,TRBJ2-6,TGTGCCAGCAGCTTTATCCTACCGTCGAGCTCTGGGGCCAACGTCCTGACTTTC,CASSFILPSSSGANVLTF
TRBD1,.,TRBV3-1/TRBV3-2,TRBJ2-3,TGTGCCAGCAGCCAAAACCCACCGGGACAGGCGGGAAGAGATACGCAGTATTTT,CASSQNPPGQAGRDTQYF